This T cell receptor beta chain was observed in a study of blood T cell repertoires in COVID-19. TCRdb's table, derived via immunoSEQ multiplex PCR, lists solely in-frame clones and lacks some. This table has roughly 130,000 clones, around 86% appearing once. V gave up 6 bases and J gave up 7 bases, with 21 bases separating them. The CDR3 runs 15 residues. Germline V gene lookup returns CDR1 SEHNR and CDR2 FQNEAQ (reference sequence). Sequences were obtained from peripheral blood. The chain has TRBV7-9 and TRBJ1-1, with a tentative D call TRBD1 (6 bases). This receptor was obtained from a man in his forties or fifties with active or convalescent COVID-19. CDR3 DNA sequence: TGTGCCAGCAGGCCAGGGGCGCTCATTAACGGTGAAGCTTTCTTT. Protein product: CASRPGALINGEAFF. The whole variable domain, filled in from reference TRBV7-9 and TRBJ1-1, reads DTGVSQNPRHKITKRGQNVTFRCDPISEHNRLYWYRQTLGQGPEFLTYFQNEAQLEKSRLLSDRFSAERPKGSFSTLEIQRTEQGDSAMYLCASRPGALINGEAFFGQGTRLTVV.